A single sample is the source of the 30 T cell receptor beta chains below, sequenced in a study of shared clonotypes between healthy human individuals. Assay used: immunoSEQ multiplex PCR; TCRdb lists only in-frame clones, some missing. The data contain over a million clones, more than 95% of them singletons. The source material was naive CD4+ T cells sorted from blood. Subset meaning: CD45RA+ positively selected. Every receptor here comes from a man aged 25-45 years in good health.

This rearrangement joins TRBV7-9 to TRBJ2-1; a weak D match, TRBD2 (6 bases). Germline V CDR1 and CDR2: SEHNR, FQNEAQ (reference sequence). CDR3 length: 15 amino acids. Trimming shortened V by 6 bases and J by 4 bases, and 16 bases separated the two germline ends. CDR3 DNA sequence: TGTGCCAGCAGTCCACGGAGGGCCCCTTACAATGAGCAGTTCTTC. It encodes CASSPRRAPYNEQFF.

The chain has TRBV5-5 and TRBJ2-5; no definite D call. With 3 bases removed from V and 13 bases from J, the gap between germline ends came to 16 bases. The CDR3 length is 12 residues. The V gene's germline CDR1 is SGHKS and CDR2 YYEKEE (reference sequence). The CDR3 DNA sequence: TGTGCCAGCAGCTACCCCCCTGGTGCTTGGTACTTC. Translated, it gives CASSYPPGAWYF.

The genes are TRBV9 and TRBJ2-1; 8 positions agree with TRBD2. This CDR3 region has 17 residues. Germline V CDR1 and CDR2: SGDLS, YYNGEE. The trim removed 8 bases at V and 2 bases at J, leaving 15 bases unmatched. DNA of the CDR3: TGTGCCAGGGAGGGGACCAGCGGGAGAAAGACCTACAATGAGCAGTTCTTC. Its protein is CAREGTSGRKTYNEQFF. Full variable domain (missing parts from reference TRBV9 and TRBJ2-1): DSGVTQTPKHLITATGQRVTLRCSPRSGDLSVYWYQQSLDQGLQFLIQYYNGEERAKGNILERFSAQQFPDLHSELNLSSLELGDSALYFCAREGTSGRKTYNEQFFGPGTRLTVL.

The V call is TRBV5-4, the J call TRBJ1-2; 9 nucleotides agree with TRBD1. Germline-derived CDR1 and CDR2 are SGHNT and YYREEE (reference sequence). V shed 5 bases, J shed 0 bases, and the junction held 8 bases outside the gene matches. The CDR3 loop spans 16 amino acids. The CDR3 DNA reads as TGTGCCAGCAGTATAGGACAGGGGAGAGCTAACTATGGCTACACCTTC. Translation: CASSIGQGRANYGYTF.

V usage is TRBV5-1 and J usage is TRBJ2-3, with no clear D. The CDR3 has 15 residues. Deletions cut 0 bases from V and 1 base from J, with 9 bases between. Germline V gene sequence: CDR1 SGHRS, CDR2 YFSETQ. CDR3 DNA sequence: TGCGCCAGCAGCTTGGATCTCATAGGCACAGATACGCAGTATTTT. Protein product: CASSLDLIGTDTQYF.

This chain uses TRBV27 with TRBJ2-1; TRBD2 is a possible D gene (5 bases). The germline V gene has CDR1 MNHEY and CDR2 SMNVEV (reference sequence). The CDR3 is 17 amino acids. The V gene lost 0 bases and the J gene lost 6 bases, with 18 bases spanning the gap. The CDR3 loop is CASSLSKGGYLPNEQFF. CDR3 coding DNA: TGTGCCAGCAGTTTATCGAAGGGCGGGTACCTCCCCAATGAGCAGTTCTTC.

V is TRBV29-1 and J is TRBJ2-5; no definite D call. Germline loops: CDR1 SQVTM, CDR2 ANQGSEA. The CDR3 has 13 amino acids. V lost 1 base to trimming and J lost 8 bases, with 14 bases between them. CDR3 protein: CSVEGVGRLTQYF. The CDR3 DNA is TGCAGCGTTGAAGGCGTCGGCAGGCTAACCCAGTACTTC. The full variable domain, its missing parts supplied by reference TRBV29-1 and TRBJ2-5, is SAVISQKPSRDICQRGTSLTIQCQVDSQVTMMFWYRQQPGQSLTLIATANQGSEATYESGFVIDKFPISRPNLTFSTLTVSNMSPEDSSIYLCSVEGVGRLTQYFGPGTRLLVL.

The chain recombines TRBV2 with TRBJ1-2, with D tentatively TRBD1 (5 bases). Germline V gene data show CDR1 as SNHLY and CDR2 as FYNNEI. Trimming took off 2 bases at V and 2 bases at J, with 9 bases between the two ends. The CDR3 has 14 residues. In DNA, the CDR3 is TGTGCCAGCAGTGAACAGGGTGGGAACTATGGCTACACCTTC. Encoded protein: CASSEQGGNYGYTF.

The rearrangement links TRBV15 to TRBJ2-3; no clear D. Germline CDR1 LNHNV, CDR2 YYDKDF (reference sequence). This CDR3 has 11 amino acids. V lost 4 bases, J lost 4 bases, and 3 bases lay in between. CDR3 sequence: CATSNSDTQYF. DNA of the CDR3: TGTGCCACCAGCAACTCAGATACGCAGTATTTT. Drawing the rest from reference TRBV15 and TRBJ2-3, the complete variable domain is DAMVIQNPRYQVTQFGKPVTLSCSQTLNHNVMYWYQQKSSQAPKLLFHYYDKDFNNEADTPDNFQSRRPNTSFCFLDIRSPGLGDTAMYLCATSNSDTQYFGPGTRLTVL.

The chain combines TRBV2 with TRBJ2-1; D possibly corresponds to TRBD1 (5 bases). The length of the CDR3 is 14 residues. CDR1 and CDR2 (germline): SNHLY, FYNNEI. The V and J ends lost 10 bases and 9 bases respectively, with 22 bases between them. The CDR3 region has the DNA TGTGCCAACTCTCCGGACACCGCTACTCGTGAGCAGTTCTTC. Translated: CANSPDTATREQFF.

This rearrangement joins TRBV6-5 to TRBJ2-7, with TRBD2 identical over 8 bases. This CDR3 comprises 14 residues. J gave up 6 bases and V 2 bases, and 6 bases lay outside the gene matches. CDR1 and CDR2 from the germline V gene are MNHEY and SVGAGI. The CDR3 DNA sequence: TGTGCCAGCAGTTACGCTAGCGGGCCGGTCGAGCAGTACTTC. Translation: CASSYASGPVEQYF.

The chain links TRBV5-6 to TRBJ1-1, with 8 bases aligning to TRBD1. Germline V CDR1 and CDR2: SGHDT, YYEEEE. V lost 4 bases to trimming and J lost 0 bases; unmatched junction nucleotides: 8. The length of the CDR3 is 16 residues. The DNA for the CDR3 is TGTGCCAGCAGCGCAGGGGGCCCCGCAATGAACACTGAAGCTTTCTTT. Its translation is CASSAGGPAMNTEAFF.

The chain is built from TRBV2 and TRBJ1-5, with a tentative D call TRBD1 (5 bases). The CDR3 has 16 amino acids. CDR1 is SNHLY, CDR2 FYNNEI, per germline. V lost 6 bases to trimming and J lost 9 bases, with 24 bases between them. CDR3 in DNA: TGTGCCAGCAGCGACTTGCGCCGGGACCCAAAGGGGCCCCAGCATTTT. Its translation is CASSDLRRDPKGPQHF.

V and J are TRBV4-3 and TRBJ2-7; no definite D call. Germline CDR1 is LGHNA and CDR2 is YSLEER. Trimming cost V 3 bases and J 5 bases, with 20 bases left between them. The CDR3 extends over 16 amino acids. The DNA of the CDR3 is TGCGCCAGCAGCCATTCACCGGAGACCCTATGGGACGAGCAGTACTTC. It codes for CASSHSPETLWDEQYF.

The chain couples TRBV7-3 to TRBJ2-1, with D possibly being TRBD2 (5 bases). The CDR3 runs 15 residues. V was clipped by 5 bases and J by 2 bases, with 13 bases between them. The V gene's germline CDR1 is SGHTA and CDR2 FQGTGA. In nucleotides, the CDR3 is TGTGCCAGCAGCCCAGCAAGGAGGACCTACAATGAGCAGTTCTTC. This encodes CASSPARRTYNEQFF.

This clone was seen just once. The sample contains more than one DNA sequence encoding this CDR3. The chain links TRBV10-3 to TRBJ1-1, with D hard to call. Per germline, CDR1 ENHRY and CDR2 SYGVKD. The V and J ends lost 6 bases and 2 bases respectively, with 4 bases between them. The CDR3 is 11 residues long. The CDR3, as DNA: TGTGCCATCAGGGGAAACACTGAAGCTTTCTTT. Translating it yields CAIRGNTEAFF.

As concerns this clone: Distinct nucleotide sequences in the sample also encode this CDR3. This chain links TRBV9 with TRBJ2-7; TRBD1 aligns across 7 bases. Germline V gene lookup returns CDR1 SGDLS and CDR2 YYNGEE. This CDR3 has 14 residues. The ends lost 2 bases at V and 1 base at J; junction bases unmatched: 3. The CDR3 DNA is TGTGCCAGCAGCGTCACGACAGGGTCCTACGAGCAGTACTTC. Translating it yields CASSVTTGSYEQYF.

V and J are TRBV28 and TRBJ1-3; weak D call: TRBD1 (5 bases). Germline assignment: CDR1 MDHEN and CDR2 SYDVKM. The CDR3 runs 14 residues. The V end lost 6 bases, the J end lost 0 bases, and 9 bases lay between the germline ends. CDR3 sequence (DNA): TGTGCCAGCAGCACCGACAGCTCTGGAAACACCATATATTTT. It encodes CASSTDSSGNTIYF.

This clone appeared once. The V and J genes are TRBV18 and TRBJ1-2; possibly TRBD1 for D (5 bases). The CDR3 loop spans 16 amino acids. From germline, CDR1 is KGHSH and CDR2 LQKENI. Trimming took off 4 bases at V and 9 bases at J, with 24 bases between the two ends. CDR3 in amino acids: CASSRDPLQVSSSYTF. DNA of the CDR3: TGTGCCAGCTCACGGGACCCCCTGCAGGTGTCCAGTAGCTACACCTTC. Full variable domain (outside the CDR3, taken from reference TRBV18 and TRBJ1-2): NAGVMQNPRHLVRRRGQEARLRCSPMKGHSHVYWYRQLPEEGLKFMVYLQKENIIDESGMPKERFSAEFPKEGPSILRIQQVVRGDSAAYFCASSRDPLQVSSSYTFGSGTRLTVV.

The V call is TRBV15, the J call TRBJ2-3; possible D gene TRBD2, 5 bases. Germline V CDR1 and CDR2: LNHNV, YYDKDF (reference sequence). CDR3 length: 15 amino acids. The V end lost 0 bases, the J end lost 2 bases, and 9 bases lay between the germline ends. Here the CDR3 reads CATSRDAGSTDTQYF. CDR3 bases: TGTGCCACCAGCAGAGATGCGGGCTCCACAGATACGCAGTATTTT.

About this clone: The same CDR3 can be traced to other DNA sequences in this sample. The chain combines TRBV4-1 with TRBJ1-2; D call uncertain. Between the trimmed V and J ends, which lost 0 bases and 5 bases, there was a span of 7 bases. Germline CDR1 MGHRA, CDR2 YSYEKL. There are 13 residues in the CDR3. The CDR3 loop reads CASSQEQGYGYTF. The CDR3 region has the DNA TGCGCCAGCAGCCAAGAACAAGGATATGGCTACACCTTC.

This chain connects TRBV9 to TRBJ1-1; D is possibly TRBD1 (6 bases). There are 17 residues in the CDR3. The V gene's germline CDR1 is SGDLS and CDR2 YYNGEE. V gave up 0 bases and J gave up 1 base, with 16 bases separating them. CDR3 amino acids: CASSVDGRTASNTEAFF. As DNA, the CDR3 is TGTGCCAGCAGCGTAGACGGTCGGACAGCATCGAACACTGAAGCTTTCTTT. Combining the CDR3 with reference TRBV9 and TRBJ1-1 gives the whole variable domain DSGVTQTPKHLITATGQRVTLRCSPRSGDLSVYWYQQSLDQGLQFLIQYYNGEERAKGNILERFSAQQFPDLHSELNLSSLELGDSALYFCASSVDGRTASNTEAFFGQGTRLTVV.

In regard to this clone: The sample contains more than one DNA sequence encoding this CDR3. The V call is TRBV5-1, the J call TRBJ2-5; the match to TRBD1 covers 10 bases. The CDR3 runs 15 residues. Germline CDR1 and CDR2: SGHRS and YFSETQ. V lost 3 bases and J lost 2; bases outside the gene matches: 4. The DNA for the CDR3 is TGCGCCAGCAGCTGGGGGGACAGGGGACAAGAGACCCAGTACTTC. Translated: CASSWGDRGQETQYF.

This rearrangement joins TRBV7-6 to TRBJ2-1, with 12 nucleotides matching TRBD2. Germline loops: CDR1 SGHVS, CDR2 FNYEAQ. The CDR3 has 16 amino acids. V shed 3 bases and J 8 bases; nucleotides not matched to a gene: 8. The CDR3 DNA sequence: TGTGCCAGCAGCTTGGGGACTAGCGGGCCGTGGGATGAGCAGTTCTTC. Translation: CASSLGTSGPWDEQFF.

This chain uses TRBV5-1 with TRBJ1-1; D not certain. The CDR3 totals 13 residues. Germline V gene lookup returns CDR1 SGHRS and CDR2 YFSETQ. Deletions cut 4 bases from V and 1 base from J, with 8 bases between. The CDR3 sequence: CASSADGNTEAFF. The CDR3 DNA reads as TGCGCCAGCAGCGCCGACGGGAACACTGAAGCTTTCTTT.

This chain uses TRBV21-1 with TRBJ2-1; the DNA was not compared with TRBD1, the D call given in the table. TRBV21-1 is reported as a pseudogene. The length of the CDR3 is 14 residues. The CDR3 DNA sequence: TGTGCCAGCAGCAAACTGGGCAGGGGAAATGAGCAGTTCTTC. This sequence encodes CASSKLGRGNEQFF.

This CDR3 is CASSWDRGRDTQYF. The CDR3 region has the DNA TGTGCCAGCAGCTGGGACAGGGGGCGAGATACGCAGTATTTT. The chain is built from TRBV7-2 and TRBJ2-3, with 12 bases that match TRBD1. J was trimmed by 5 bases and V by 4 bases; bases with no gene match: 1. CDR1 and CDR2 (germline): SGHTA, FQGNSA. The CDR3 is 14 residues long.

This chain joins TRBV10-2 and TRBJ1-4; TRBD1 is a possible D gene (5 bases). The V and J ends lost 6 bases and 0 bases respectively, with 8 bases between them. CDR1 is WSHSY, CDR2 SAAADI, per germline. The CDR3 covers 14 residues. As DNA, the CDR3 is TGCGCCAGCAGGGACACTTCAACTAATGAAAAACTGTTTTTT. It is translated as CASRDTSTNEKLFF.

The chain is built from TRBV27 and TRBJ1-5; the match to TRBD1 covers 9 bases. With V trimmed by 7 bases and J by 2 bases, 6 bases remained unmatched. The CDR3 is 15 residues long. Germline V gene data show CDR1 as MNHEY and CDR2 as SMNVEV (reference sequence). CDR3: CASKQDRGGNQPQHF. DNA of the CDR3: TGTGCCAGCAAACAGGACAGGGGTGGCAATCAGCCCCAGCATTTT.

The V and J genes are TRBV10-2 and TRBJ2-6; maybe TRBD2 (5 bases). CDR1 and CDR2 (germline): WSHSY, SAAADI. V lost 6 bases, J lost 0 bases, and 9 bases lay in between. CDR3 length: 15 residues. CDR3 amino acids: CASSGMRSGANVLTF. The DNA of the CDR3 is TGCGCCAGCAGCGGGATGCGCTCTGGGGCCAACGTCCTGACTTTC.